This T cell receptor (beta chain) comes out of a study of CD8 T cells in Susac syndrome. Study information: When blood was drawn, patients with Susac syndrome were on intravenous immunoglobulin alone, on corticosteroids, or therapy-naive.

Reverse transcription of roughly 0.5 to 1 ug RNA used random hexamers. Coverage of TCR beta CDR3 amplification by immunoSEQ multiplex PCR extended to 54 Vbeta and 13 Jbeta. Each CDR3 protein gets one entry after TCRdb re-called the immunoSEQ multiplex PCR reads with MiXCR. The sample comprises 170,000 or so distinct CDR3 sequences, 90% to 97% of which are singletons, and approximately 0.12% rests with the top ten. This clonotype was detected only a few times. The CDR3 sequence is 16 residues long. V shed 7 bases and J 10 bases; nucleotides not matched to a gene: 18. The germline V gene encodes CDR1 DFQATT and CDR2 SNEGSKA (reference sequence).

Material for sequencing was CD4+ T cells from PBMCs. The receptor's source is a human donor with Susac syndrome. The chain joins TRBV20-1 to TRBJ2-1; 11 positions agree with TRBD2. CDR3 coding DNA: TGCAGTGTTCTTGGGAGGACTAGCGGGCAGGTATCAGAGCAGTTCTTC. This translates into CSVLGRTSGQVSEQFF.